This TCR beta chain appears in the sequencing data of a study of cytomegalovirus exposure and HLA in healthy donors (dated by TCRdb to 2015 to 2018). For the wider study: An earlier analysis of 587 of the donors reported over 250 Gb of sequence data and around 120 million unique TCR beta sequences obtained from approximately 180 million T cells. An early release covering approximately 600 HLA-typed donors comprised approximately 290 gigabases of sequencing data and roughly 86 million unique TCR sequences. A later analysis re-examined previously published TCR beta repertoires from about 700 donors and added high-resolution HLA genotyping to investigate patterns of TCR occurrence. Along with the roughly 700-subject first cohort, a separate validation cohort of around 120 different subjects was used. Among the approximately 420 genotyped donors, around 79% belonged to the genetic ancestry cluster associated with self-reported Caucasian donors. Every discovery cohort repertoire had been produced on one sequencing platform. Donor age, sex, ethnicity and CMV serostatus were compiled together with the repertoire data. High-throughput TCR immunosequencing, statistical association of individual TCRs with disease status, and machine learning were combined to predict cytomegalovirus infection status. An earlier analysis of fewer than 750 of the donors used high-throughput TCR beta sequencing to judge whether each TCR beta V gene segment behaved as functional or pseudogenic. Because of strong linkage in the cohort, four or five DR-DQ haplotypes were treated as single units for association and clustering. The T cell repertoires of some 700 subjects were profiled by immunosequencing and related to cytomegalovirus serostatus. Across approximately 420 genotyped donors of the cohort, an average of approximately 240,000 unique TCR beta nucleotide sequences per donor were sequenced, and roughly 18% of those sequences were non-productive. In a later genetic analysis, genome-wide SNP genotypes for about 65% of the roughly 700 donors were used, and that subset was treated as a discovery cohort. Typing coverage varied by locus: roughly 620-640 donors for A, B, C, DRB1 and DQB1; 500 to 550 for DQA1; more than 600 for DPA1; fewer than 480 for DPB1. Both class I and class II loci were covered by HLA typing, at four-digit resolution. The study was designed to test whether signatures of past pathogen exposure could be identified by cataloging public T cell receptors. Rather than using new phenotypic data, the later analysis identified candidate immune exposures from TCR beta sequences and from how often those sequences occurred across donors.

Worth noting for this clone: The clone's antigen remains unknown. No much larger clonotype is one base removed from it; base qualities were not supplied.

The germline V gene supplies CDR1 SGHAT and CDR2 FQNNGV. The V and J ends are trimmed by 5 bases and 3 bases, leaving 17 bases between them. There are 15 amino acids in the CDR3, from cysteine to phenylalanine inclusive. Only CDR3 DNA remains: 45 bases, in frame from the first base. Library prep was done by the immunoSEQ multiplex PCR assay. The multiplex PCR relied on a mix of 60 forward primers for TCR Vbeta segments and 13 reverse primers for TCR Jbeta segments. Amplification of the CDR3 region of rearranged TCR beta genes was performed with a multiplex PCR assay on genomic DNA. On the Illumina HiSeq System, the amplified TCR beta libraries were sequenced as 87-base-pair reads. The authors processed their data as follows. A later analysis tallied 75 million to 95 million unique TCR beta chains across the 700 or so repertoires, and about 12 million of those chains were shared by two or more donors. Raw reads were error-corrected and collapsed into unique sequences by a nearest-neighbor algorithm in which closely related sequences were merged to remove PCR and sequencing errors. CDR3 sequences were aligned to IMGT reference sequences to assign V, D and J gene segments. Each retained sequence needed at least a six-nucleotide match to both a V gene segment and a J gene segment. A rearrangement was called productive if the CDR3 had no stop codons and remained in frame with V and J, and every other rearrangement was called non-productive. CDR3 was defined by IMGT convention, running from the second conserved V-encoded cysteine to the conserved J-encoded phenylalanine. The earlier analysis of roughly 590 of the donors excluded any sequence lacking an unambiguous match to a single V gene segment. An earlier analysis of 450 to 650 of the donors called V segments functional above 56.7% productive rearrangements and segregating when the between-donor standard deviation exceeded 5%. To diagnose cytomegalovirus status from the catalog of TCR beta chain sequences, a statistical classification framework was built. In a later analysis, TCR nucleotide sequences were compared against IMGT/GENE-DB human TR gene sequences so that V and J genes could be assigned. The TCRdist pipeline was used in a later analysis to assign CDR3 sequences and most-parsimonious VDJ recombination scenarios. In a later analysis, each TCR beta chain was defined by its CDR3 amino acid sequence together with its V-gene family, and reads without a unique V-gene family were excluded. As a way to deal with suspected cross-contamination and a sequencing artifact, a later analysis dropped under 600 nucleotide sequences that were highly shared and had low generation probability. A later analysis calculated a clonal expansion index for each public chain from normalized within-repertoire ranks of inferred template counts. Generation probabilities in a later analysis came from a VDJ recombination model fitted to out-of-frame rearrangements, and those results were checked against IGoR. In a later analysis, hypergeometric tests were used to score TCR-TCR, TCR-HLA and TCR-CMV co-occurrence, with a repertoire-size bias correction applied to TCR pairs. A later analysis estimated false discovery rates by permuting HLA or CMV assignments 20 times. In a later analysis, co-occurring TCRs were grouped with DBSCAN, and TCRdist sequence similarity was added when clustering was performed within HLA-allele-positive subsets. Repertoires with fewer than 30,000 or more than 120,000 public chains, plus five repertoires with anomalous nucleotide sharing, were excluded from co-occurrence clustering. TCRdb mirrors the immuneACCESS table, restricted to in-frame sequences. Some clones are absent from its copies; in checked studies, under half trace to an unresolved V gene, and the reason for the others is unknown. V and J calls and clone size are given by that table; D and trimming were obtained from the DNA. In this sample the table shows around 150,000 clones, 60% to 80% of which occur a single time. The ten largest make up less than 2.5% of the sample.

The cohort consisted of 650 to 700 healthy bone marrow donors. At the time of sampling, all cohort members were nominally healthy, though unrecorded immune exposures were likely present. The donor was CMV seropositive and belonged to the group of 250 to 300 seropositive cohort members. Each donor provided a peripheral blood sample, and peripheral blood mononuclear cells were used for TCR beta sequencing. The Qiagen DNeasy Blood Extraction Kit was used to extract genomic DNA from the blood cell samples. What the authors observed across the whole study: In the study, around 150 TCR beta chains were listed as associated with cytomegalovirus. Because some donors lacked HLA typing at each locus, the association tests relied only on the typed subset. Correlated functional status among segregating V segments might be attributable to linkage disequilibrium, but an unknown experimental factor could not be ruled out. A further reported finding was that TCR beta sequences accurately predicted the HLA-A and HLA-B alleles for most subjects in the first cohort. A few of the identified cytomegalovirus-associated TCR beta chains were confirmed in vitro to be specific for cytomegalovirus antigens. Immune exposure information for the cohort was limited to CMV serostatus. In a later analysis, the rate of TCR association differed among HLA loci, with DRB1 alleles having the most associated TCRs and HLA-C alleles having the fewest. According to a later analysis, parvovirus B19, influenza, CMV and Epstein-Barr virus appeared linked to several top co-occurrence clusters. In a later analysis, around 17,000 TCR beta sequences were associated with specific HLA alleles at a false discovery rate of 0.05. A later analysis found that most CMV-associated TCR beta chains appeared HLA-restricted, with HLA associations seemingly driven largely by CMV exposure. Presence/absence analyses assumed roughly uniform sequencing depth across donors, an assumption that may not hold. A later genetic analysis associated a missense DCLRE1C variant with V-gene and J-gene trimming of TCR beta chains, and an independent cohort replicated the association. The earlier analysis of 450 to 700 of the donors excluded around 17 rarely observed V segments, including chromosome 9 orphons, because counts were too low. In a later genetic analysis, fewer N-insertions in productive TCRs were reported among donors in an Asian-associated ancestry cluster than the approximately 670-donor mean. According to the authors, the approach could potentially be generalized to other disease states and immunological phenotypes. Cytomegalovirus status was reported to be diagnosed by the classifier with high specificity and sensitivity in both the original and validation cohorts. A later analysis found that HLA-associated TCR beta chains were more clonally expanded and had lower generation probabilities than equally common non-associated chains. Only TCR beta chains were sequenced in this cohort, and the absence of alpha or paired-chain data limited detectable features. An earlier analysis of approximately 600 of the donors showed that most TCR beta V segments appeared in productive rearrangements either about 87% or about 30% of the time, which broadly matched IMGT annotations. Across donors, most TCR sequences were observed very rarely, whereas some public TCRs were present in many individuals. A cluster of highly shared sequence variants was judged likely to represent a technical artifact of the sequencing pipeline. Some IMGT-functional V segments, including TRBV6-2 and TRBV6-3, could not be distinguished by the 87-base-pair reads and were therefore excluded. Assigning TCR associations to individual alleles was difficult when HLA alleles, especially DR and DQ, strongly co-occurred.

Sample: PBMCs. This sequence uses TRBV11-2 and TRBJ2-7; 6 matching bases give a weak D call of TRBD2. The receptor comes from a man in his fifties in good health and CMV-seropositive. The CDR3 loop reads CASSMGRAGYYEQYF. The DNA reads TGTGCCAGCAGCATGGGTAGGGCGGGGTACTACGAGCAGTACTTC.